This T cell receptor beta chain was retrieved from a study of technical replicates of blood from a handful of donors. Clones were read by immunoSEQ multiplex PCR, and TCRdb kept only the in-frame ones, dropping some. The data contain under 80,000 clones, around 97% of them singletons. Germline V gene data show CDR1 as MNHEY and CDR2 as SVGAGI. With 6 bases clipped from V and 2 bases from J, the junction kept 10 bases outside the gene matches. The CDR3 contains 15 residues. The chain carries TRBV6-5 and TRBJ2-7, with 7 positions matching TRBD1. This clonotype was obtained from a human donor in good health. The sample consisted of T cells isolated from PBMCs. CDR3 nucleotides: TGTGCCAGCAGCTACCGGGACAGTTTGACCTACGAGCAGTACTTC. This codes for CASSYRDSLTYEQYF.